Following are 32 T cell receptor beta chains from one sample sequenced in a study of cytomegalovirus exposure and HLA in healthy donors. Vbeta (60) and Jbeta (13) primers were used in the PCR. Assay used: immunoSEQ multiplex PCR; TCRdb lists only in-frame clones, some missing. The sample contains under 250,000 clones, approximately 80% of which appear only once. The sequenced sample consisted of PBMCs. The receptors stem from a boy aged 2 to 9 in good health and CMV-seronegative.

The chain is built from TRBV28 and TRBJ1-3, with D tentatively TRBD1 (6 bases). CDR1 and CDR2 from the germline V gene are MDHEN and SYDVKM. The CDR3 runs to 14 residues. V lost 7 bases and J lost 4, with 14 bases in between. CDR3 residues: CASTDTGTGNTIYF. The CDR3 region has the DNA TGTGCCAGCACCGATACCGGGACAGGAAACACCATATATTTT. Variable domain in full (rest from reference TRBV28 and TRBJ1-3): DVKVTQSSRYLVKRTGEKVFLECVQDMDHENMFWYRQDPGLGLRLIYFSYDVKMKEKGDIPEGYSVSREKKERFSLILESASTNQTSMYLCASTDTGTGNTIYFGEGSWLTVV.

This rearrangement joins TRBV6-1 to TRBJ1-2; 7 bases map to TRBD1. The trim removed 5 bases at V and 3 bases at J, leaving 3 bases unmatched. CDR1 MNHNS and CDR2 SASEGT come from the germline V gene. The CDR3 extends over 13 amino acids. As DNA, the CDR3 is TGTGCCAGCAGTCCACAGGGGCACTATGGCTACACCTTC. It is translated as CASSPQGHYGYTF.

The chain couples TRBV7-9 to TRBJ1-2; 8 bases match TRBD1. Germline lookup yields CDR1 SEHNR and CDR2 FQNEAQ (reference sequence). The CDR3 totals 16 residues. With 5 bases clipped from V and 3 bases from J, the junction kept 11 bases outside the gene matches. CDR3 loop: CASSPDRVGIHYGYTF. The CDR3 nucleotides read TGTGCCAGCAGCCCGGACAGGGTGGGAATTCACTATGGCTACACCTTC.

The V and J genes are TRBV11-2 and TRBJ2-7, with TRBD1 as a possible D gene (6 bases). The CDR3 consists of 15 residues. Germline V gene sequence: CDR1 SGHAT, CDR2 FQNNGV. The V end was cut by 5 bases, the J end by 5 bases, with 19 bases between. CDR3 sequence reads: CASSEGTGIGNEQYF. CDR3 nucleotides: TGTGCCAGCAGCGAAGGTACAGGGATCGGGAACGAGCAGTACTTC.

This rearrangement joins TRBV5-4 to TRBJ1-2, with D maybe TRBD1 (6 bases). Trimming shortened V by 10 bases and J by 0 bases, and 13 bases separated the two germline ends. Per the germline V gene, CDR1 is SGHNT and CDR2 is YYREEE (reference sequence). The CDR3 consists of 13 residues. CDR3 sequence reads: CAGRQAPNYGYTF. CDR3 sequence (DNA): TGTGCCGGTCGACAGGCCCCTAACTATGGCTACACCTTC.

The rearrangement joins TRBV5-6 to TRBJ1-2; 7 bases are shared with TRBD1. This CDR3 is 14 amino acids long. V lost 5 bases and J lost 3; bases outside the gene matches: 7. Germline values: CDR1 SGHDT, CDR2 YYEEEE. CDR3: CASRFWDSYYGYTF. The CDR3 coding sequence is TGTGCCAGCAGATTTTGGGACAGCTACTATGGCTACACCTTC.

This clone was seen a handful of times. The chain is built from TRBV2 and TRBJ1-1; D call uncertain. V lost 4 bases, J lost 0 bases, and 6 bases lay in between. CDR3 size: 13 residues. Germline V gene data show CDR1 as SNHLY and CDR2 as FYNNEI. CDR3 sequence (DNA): TGTGCCAGCAGTGCATCAATGAACACTGAAGCTTTCTTT. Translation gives CASSASMNTEAFF. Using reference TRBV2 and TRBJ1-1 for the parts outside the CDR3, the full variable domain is EPEVTQTPSHQVTQMGQEVILRCVPISNHLYFYWYRQILGQKVEFLVSFYNNEISEKSEIFDDQFSVERPDGSNFTLKIRSTKLEDSAMYFCASSASMNTEAFFGQGTRLTVV.

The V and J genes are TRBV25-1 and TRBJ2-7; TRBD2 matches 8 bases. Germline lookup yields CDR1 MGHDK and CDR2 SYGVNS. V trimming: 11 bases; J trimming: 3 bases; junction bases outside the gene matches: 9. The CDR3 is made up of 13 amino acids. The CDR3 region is CAGGGGGYYEQYF. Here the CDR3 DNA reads TGTGCCGGGGGGGGCGGGGGGTACTACGAGCAGTACTTC.

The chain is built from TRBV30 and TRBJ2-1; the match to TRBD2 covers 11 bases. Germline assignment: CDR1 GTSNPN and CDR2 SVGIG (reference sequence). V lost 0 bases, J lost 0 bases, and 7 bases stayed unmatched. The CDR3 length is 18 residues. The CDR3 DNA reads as TGTGCCTGGAGTGTTTTAGCGGGAGGGTTCAGCTCCTACAATGAGCAGTTCTTC. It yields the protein CAWSVLAGGFSSYNEQFF.

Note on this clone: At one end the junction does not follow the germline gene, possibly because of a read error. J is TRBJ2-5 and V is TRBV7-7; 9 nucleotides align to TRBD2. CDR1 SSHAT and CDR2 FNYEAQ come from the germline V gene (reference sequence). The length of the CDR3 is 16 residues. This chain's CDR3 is CASSFGNLAGKETQYF. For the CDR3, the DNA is TGTGCTAGCAGCTTCGGCAACCTAGCGGGGAAAGAGACCCAGTACTTC.

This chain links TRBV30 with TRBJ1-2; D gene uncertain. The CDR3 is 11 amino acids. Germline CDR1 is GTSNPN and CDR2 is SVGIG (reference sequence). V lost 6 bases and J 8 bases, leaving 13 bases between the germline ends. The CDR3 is CACGRAAGYTF. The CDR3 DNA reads TGTGCCTGTGGGAGGGCGGCCGGCTACACCTTC.

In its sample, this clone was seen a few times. The CDR3 sequence: CASSQTLTGMNTEAFF. CDR3 nucleotides: TGCGCCAGCAGCCAAACACTGACAGGCATGAACACTGAAGCTTTCTTT. This chain links TRBV4-1 with TRBJ1-1; possibly TRBD1 for D (6 bases). Per germline, CDR1 MGHRA and CDR2 YSYEKL. The CDR3 contains 16 residues. V was shortened by 2 bases and J by 0 bases, with 13 bases between the two germline ends.

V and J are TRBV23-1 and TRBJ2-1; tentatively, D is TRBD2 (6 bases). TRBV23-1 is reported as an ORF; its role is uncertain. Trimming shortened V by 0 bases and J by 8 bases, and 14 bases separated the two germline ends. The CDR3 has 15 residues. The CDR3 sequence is CASSQSWDLSHEQFF. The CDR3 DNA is TGCGCCAGCAGTCAATCTTGGGACTTAAGCCATGAGCAGTTCTTC.

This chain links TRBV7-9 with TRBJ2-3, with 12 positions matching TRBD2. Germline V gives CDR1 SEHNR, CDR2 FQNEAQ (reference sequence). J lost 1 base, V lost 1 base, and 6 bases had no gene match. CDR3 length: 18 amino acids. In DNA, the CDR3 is TGTGCCAGCAGCTTAGACCGGTGGACTAGCGGGGGCACAGATACGCAGTATTTT. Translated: CASSLDRWTSGGTDTQYF.

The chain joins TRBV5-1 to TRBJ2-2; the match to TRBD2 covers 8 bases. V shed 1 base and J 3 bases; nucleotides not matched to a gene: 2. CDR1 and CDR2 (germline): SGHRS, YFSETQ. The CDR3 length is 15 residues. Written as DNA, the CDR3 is TGCGCCAGCAGCTTGCCGGGAGGGGACACCGGGGAGCTGTTTTTT. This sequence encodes CASSLPGGDTGELFF.

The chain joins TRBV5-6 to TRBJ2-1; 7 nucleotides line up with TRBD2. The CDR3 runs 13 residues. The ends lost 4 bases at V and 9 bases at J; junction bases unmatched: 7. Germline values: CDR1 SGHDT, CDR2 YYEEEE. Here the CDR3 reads CASSRDYLAEQFF. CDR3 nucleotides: TGTGCCAGCAGCCGGGACTACCTGGCTGAGCAGTTCTTC.

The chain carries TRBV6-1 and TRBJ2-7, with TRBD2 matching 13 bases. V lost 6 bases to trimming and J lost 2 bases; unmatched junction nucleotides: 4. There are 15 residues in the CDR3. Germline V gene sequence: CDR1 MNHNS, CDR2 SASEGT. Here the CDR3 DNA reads TGTGCCAGCAGCGCCGGGACTAGCGGGACCTACGAGCAGTACTTC. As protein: CASSAGTSGTYEQYF.

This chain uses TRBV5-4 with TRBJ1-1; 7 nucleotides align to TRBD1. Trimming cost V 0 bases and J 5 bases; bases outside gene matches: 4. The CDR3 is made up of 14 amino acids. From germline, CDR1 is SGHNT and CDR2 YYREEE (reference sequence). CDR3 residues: CASSLEQGTTEAFF. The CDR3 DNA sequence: TGTGCCAGCAGCTTGGAACAGGGGACAACTGAAGCTTTCTTT.

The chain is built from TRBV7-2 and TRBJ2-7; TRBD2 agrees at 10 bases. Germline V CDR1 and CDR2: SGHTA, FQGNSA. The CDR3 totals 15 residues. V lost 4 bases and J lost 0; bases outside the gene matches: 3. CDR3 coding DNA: TGTGCCAGCAGCTCGACTAGCGGGTTCTCCTACGAGCAGTACTTC. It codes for CASSSTSGFSYEQYF.

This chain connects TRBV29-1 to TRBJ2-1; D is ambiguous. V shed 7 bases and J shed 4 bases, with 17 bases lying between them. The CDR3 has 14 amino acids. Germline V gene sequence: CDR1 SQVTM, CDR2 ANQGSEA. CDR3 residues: CSGRRGQPYNEQFF. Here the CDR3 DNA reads TGCAGCGGTCGCCGTGGGCAGCCTTACAATGAGCAGTTCTTC.

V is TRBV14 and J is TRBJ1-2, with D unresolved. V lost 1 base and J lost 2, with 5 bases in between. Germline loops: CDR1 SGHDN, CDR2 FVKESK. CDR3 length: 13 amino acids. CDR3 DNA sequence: TGTGCCAGCAGCCAAGGGCGGAACTATGGCTACACCTTC. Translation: CASSQGRNYGYTF.

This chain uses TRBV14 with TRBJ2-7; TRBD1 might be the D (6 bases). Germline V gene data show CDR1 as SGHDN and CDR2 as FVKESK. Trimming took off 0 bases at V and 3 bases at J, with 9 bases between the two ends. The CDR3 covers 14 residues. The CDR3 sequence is CASSQDVTGYEQYF. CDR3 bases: TGTGCCAGCAGCCAAGATGTGACAGGCTACGAGCAGTACTTC.

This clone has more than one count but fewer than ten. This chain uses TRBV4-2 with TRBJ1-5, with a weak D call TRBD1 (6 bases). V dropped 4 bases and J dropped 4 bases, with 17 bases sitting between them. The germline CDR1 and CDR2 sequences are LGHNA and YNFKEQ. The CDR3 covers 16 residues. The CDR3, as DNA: TGTGCCAGCAGCCCTGGGTCGACAGGAGGTAATCAGCCCCAGCATTTT. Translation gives CASSPGSTGGNQPQHF.

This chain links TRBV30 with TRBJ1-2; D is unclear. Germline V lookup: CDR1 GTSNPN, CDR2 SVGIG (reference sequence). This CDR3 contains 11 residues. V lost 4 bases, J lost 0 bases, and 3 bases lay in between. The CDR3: CAWTSNYGYTF. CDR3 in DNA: TGTGCCTGGACATCTAACTATGGCTACACCTTC.

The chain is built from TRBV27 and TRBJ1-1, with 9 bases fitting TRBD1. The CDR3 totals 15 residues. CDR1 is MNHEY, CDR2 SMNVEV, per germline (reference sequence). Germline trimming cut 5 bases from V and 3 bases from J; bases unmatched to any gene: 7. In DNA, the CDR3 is TGTGCCAGCAGTCGAACAGGGGGCGCTTACACTGAAGCTTTCTTT. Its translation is CASSRTGGAYTEAFF.

Here the CDR3 DNA reads TGCGCCAGCAGCGTAAACGCGGTCGGCGAGCAGTACTTC. Its protein product is CASSVNAVGEQYF. This chain uses TRBV5-1 with TRBJ2-7; the D is unclear. The CDR3 extends over 13 amino acids. V was trimmed by 4 bases and J by 6 bases, leaving 14 bases between them. Per germline, CDR1 SGHRS and CDR2 YFSETQ.

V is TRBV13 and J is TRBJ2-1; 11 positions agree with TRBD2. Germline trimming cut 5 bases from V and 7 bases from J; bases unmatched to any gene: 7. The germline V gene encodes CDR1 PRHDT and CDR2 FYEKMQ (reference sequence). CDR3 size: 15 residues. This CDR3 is CASSDSGTSGNEQFF. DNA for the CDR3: TGTGCCAGCAGCGACAGCGGGACTAGCGGAAATGAGCAGTTCTTC.

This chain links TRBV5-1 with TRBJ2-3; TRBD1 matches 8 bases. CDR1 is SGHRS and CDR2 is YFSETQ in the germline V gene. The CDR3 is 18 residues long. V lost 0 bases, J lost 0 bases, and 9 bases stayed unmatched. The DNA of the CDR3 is TGCGCCAGCAGCTTGGTGTCAGGGGGCATCCCTAGCACAGATACGCAGTATTTT. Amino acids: CASSLVSGGIPSTDTQYF.

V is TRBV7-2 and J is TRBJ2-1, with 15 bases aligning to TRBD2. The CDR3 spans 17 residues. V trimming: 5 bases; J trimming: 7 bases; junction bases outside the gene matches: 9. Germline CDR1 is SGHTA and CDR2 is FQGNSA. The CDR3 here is CASSLGLAGGRGNEQFF. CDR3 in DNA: TGTGCCAGCAGCCTGGGACTAGCGGGAGGTAGGGGTAATGAGCAGTTCTTC.

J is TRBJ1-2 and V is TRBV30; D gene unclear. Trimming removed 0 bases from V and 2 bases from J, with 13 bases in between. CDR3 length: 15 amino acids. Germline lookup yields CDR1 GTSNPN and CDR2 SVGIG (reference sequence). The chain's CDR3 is CAWSVVSVTNYGYTF. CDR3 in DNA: TGTGCCTGGAGTGTTGTATCAGTCACAAACTATGGCTACACCTTC.

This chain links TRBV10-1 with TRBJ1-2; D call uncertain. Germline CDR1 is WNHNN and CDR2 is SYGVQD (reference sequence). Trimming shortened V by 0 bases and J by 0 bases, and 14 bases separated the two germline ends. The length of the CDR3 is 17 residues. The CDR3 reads CASSESMFTATNYGYTF. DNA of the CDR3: TGCGCCAGCAGTGAGTCGATGTTCACCGCTACTAACTATGGCTACACCTTC.

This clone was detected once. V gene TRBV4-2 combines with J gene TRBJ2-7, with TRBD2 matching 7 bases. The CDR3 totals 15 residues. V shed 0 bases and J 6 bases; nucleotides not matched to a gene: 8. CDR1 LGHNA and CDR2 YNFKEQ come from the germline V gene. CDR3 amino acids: CASSQEGAGTIEQYF. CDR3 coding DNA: TGTGCCAGCAGCCAAGAAGGAGCGGGAACGATCGAGCAGTACTTC.